Reported below is one T cell receptor (beta chain). A second PCR, run for about 6 to 11 cycles, used a sample-barcoded 5' primer plus a J-beta primer mix. TCRdb processed the 5' RACE reads anew with MiXCR; each CDR3 protein has one entry. The data contain hundreds of thousands of distinct CDR3 sequences, roughly 25% of them singletons. This record comes from a study of blood T cells in healthy people across ages. The CDR3 has 16 residues. CDR1 and CDR2 (germline): PRHDT, FYEKMQ (reference sequence). The V and J ends lost 5 bases and 7 bases, in that order; junction bases with no gene match: 12. The sample also formed part of further work on T cells of mothers and their children.

The specimen sequenced was blood. The rearrangement links TRBV13 to TRBJ1-4, with 8 bases that match TRBD1. This TCR derives from a boy between 5 and 17 years old in good health. CDR3 nucleotide sequence: TGTGCCAGCAGCCCCAGAACCAGACAGGGGAGTGAAAAACTGTTTTTT. It yields the protein CASSPRTRQGSEKLFF.